The clone carrying this TCR beta chain was seen only once. Sequencing was performed with immunoSEQ multiplex PCR; in TCRdb, only in-frame clones are kept and a portion is missing. The data hold approximately 250,000 clones, with roughly 85% observed a single time. The data belong to a study of blood T cell repertoires in COVID-19. Sample: peripheral blood. The receptor was derived from a man aged 55 to 70 who had recovered from COVID-19.

CDR3 sequence: CAIRADSGNTIYF. In DNA form, the CDR3 reads TGTGCCATCAGGGCGGACTCTGGAAACACCATATATTTT. The chain couples TRBV10-3 to TRBJ1-3; D ambiguous. CDR1 is ENHRY and CDR2 is SYGVKD in the germline V gene. The CDR3 length is 13 residues. V was clipped by 6 bases and J by 0 bases, with 6 bases between them.